The 8 T cell receptor beta chains below come from one sample, sequenced in a study of blood T cell repertoires in COVID-19. TCRdb's copy holds only in-frame clones and misses some; the assay was immunoSEQ multiplex PCR. The sample contains around 400,000 clones, about 89% of which appear only once. The sequenced material came from PBMCs or T cells enriched from blood (not recorded which). The receptors here all came from a woman aged 35 to 49 who had been exposed to COVID-19.

In regard to this clone: The junction departs from the called germline gene at one end, perhaps through a read error. This sample also contains other DNA sequences that code for the same CDR3. J is TRBJ1-4 and V is TRBV30, with TRBD1 matching over 9 bases. Germline CDR1 GTSNPN, CDR2 SVGIG (reference sequence). CDR3 length equals 15 residues. DNA of the CDR3: TGTGCCTGGACAGCCGGGACAGGGAATTACGAAAAACTATTTTTT. This gives the protein CAWTAGTGNYEKLFF.

The chain uses TRBV13 and TRBJ1-2; 9 bases agree with TRBD1. The CDR3 totals 14 residues. V shed 1 base and J 8 bases; nucleotides not matched to a gene: 5. Per the germline V gene, CDR1 is PRHDT and CDR2 is FYEKMQ (reference sequence). The CDR3 is CASSLVGQGTGYTF. For the CDR3, the DNA is TGTGCCAGCAGCTTAGTGGGACAGGGTACGGGCTACACCTTC.

The chain couples TRBV30 to TRBJ2-5; TRBD1 is a possible D gene (6 bases). The V and J ends lost 2 bases and 2 bases respectively, with 9 bases between them. The CDR3 sequence is 13 residues long. Germline V gene sequence: CDR1 GTSNPN, CDR2 SVGIG (reference sequence). The CDR3 DNA sequence: TGTGCCTGGAGTCAGGGGTATCAAGAGACCCAGTACTTC. Its protein is CAWSQGYQETQYF.

The V and J genes are TRBV2 and TRBJ1-6, with 9 bases lining up with TRBD1. Germline V gene data show CDR1 as SNHLY and CDR2 as FYNNEI. With 7 bases clipped from V and 10 bases from J, the junction kept 8 bases outside the gene matches. The CDR3 length is 14 residues. CDR3 sequence (DNA): TGTGCCAGCACCGGGACAGGGACTGGGTCACCCCTCCACTTT. Protein product: CASTGTGTGSPLHF.

V usage is TRBV24-1 and J usage is TRBJ1-2; possibly TRBD1 for D (5 bases). This CDR3 contains 13 residues. Germline values: CDR1 KGHDR, CDR2 SFDVKD. The V and J ends lost 3 bases and 8 bases respectively, with 12 bases between them. CDR3 sequence: CATSDPRGVGYTF. The CDR3 coding sequence is TGTGCCACCAGTGATCCGCGGGGGGTCGGCTACACCTTC.

The genes are TRBV30 and TRBJ2-2; TRBD1 is a possible D gene (5 bases). Germline V lookup: CDR1 GTSNPN, CDR2 SVGIG (reference sequence). The V and J ends lost 1 base and 4 bases respectively, with 10 bases between them. The CDR3 has 14 residues. CDR3 loop: CAWSGGTGTGELFF. The CDR3 DNA reads TGTGCCTGGAGTGGGGGCACGGGCACCGGGGAGCTGTTTTTT.

The rearrangement joins TRBV5-4 to TRBJ2-3, with D unclear. In germline, CDR1 is SGHNT, CDR2 YYREEE (reference sequence). V was shortened by 1 base and J by 7 bases, with 4 bases between the two germline ends. This CDR3 contains 11 residues. CDR3 residues: CASSLLNTQYF. In nucleotides, the CDR3 is TGTGCCAGCAGCTTGCTAAATACGCAGTATTTT.

CDR3 sequence reads: CAWSVDDITDTQYF. CDR3 bases: TGTGCCTGGAGTGTAGATGACATCACAGATACGCAGTATTTT. The chain is built from TRBV30 and TRBJ2-3; no clear D gene. Trimming shortened V by 0 bases and J by 2 bases, and 9 bases separated the two germline ends. Germline V CDR1 and CDR2: GTSNPN, SVGIG (reference sequence). This CDR3 contains 14 residues.